This is a list of T cell receptor beta chains from one sample in a study of T cell repertoires in cytomegalovirus infection. Their antigens remain unidentified. TCRdb recomputed calls from the reads with MiXCR, one row per CDR3 protein. Among 600,000 to 700,000 distinct CDR3 sequences listed, roughly 33% were seen once. Sequencing used cultured PBMCs, obtained from culture after CMV antigen stimulation. The receptors come from a human donor in good health (CMV status not recorded). Some clones in this sample may be carry-over from other donors' samples. The CDR3 runs from the conserved cysteine through the conserved F or W. D genes are given only for firm matches. Some rows mark clone size as missing; the rest say once, few, many or name a class of expanded clone.

V	size	J	D	DNA	CDR3
TRBV7-8	few	TRBJ1-3	TRBD1	TGTGCCAGCAGCGCGAGGGACAGCCCCTCTGGAAACACCATATATTTT	CASSARDSPSGNTIYF
TRBV5-1	-	TRBJ2-5	-	TGCGCCAGCAGCACGTCCCATGGAGAGACCCAGTACTTC	CASSTSHGETQYF
TRBV4-1	-	TRBJ1-1	TRBD1	TGCGCCAGCAGCCAAGGTTGGGACAGGGGGGACACTGAAGCTTTCTTT	CASSQGWDRGDTEAFF
TRBV4-2	few	TRBJ2-1	-	TGTGCCAGCAGCAGGACGGGAGTAATCTCCTACAATGAGCAGTTCTTC	CASSRTGVISYNEQFF
TRBV2	-	TRBJ2-2	-	TGTGCCAGCGCCCCTGGGGGGCCCACCGGGGAGCTGTTTTTT	CASAPGGPTGELFF
TRBV5-1	-	TRBJ2-1	TRBD2	TGCGCCAGCAGCTTGACTAGCGGGAGCCATGAGCAGTTCTTC	CASSLTSGSHEQFF
TRBV5-4	-	TRBJ2-1	TRBD1	TGTGCCAGCAGCACCGGGACAGGGCGGCATGAGCAGTTCTTC	CASSTGTGRHEQFF
TRBV7-2	many	TRBJ1-1	-	TGTGCCAGCAGCCCCGATGGGGCCAACACTGAAGCTTTCTTT	CASSPDGANTEAFF
TRBV4-1	-	TRBJ2-7	TRBD2	TGCGCCAGCAGCCAAGATGGGGGGGTGAGCGAGCAGTACTTC	CASSQDGGVSEQYF
TRBV7-9	few	TRBJ2-1	TRBD2	TGTGCCAGCAGCTCCTGGCGGGGAGCGGGGACCTACAATGAGCAGTTCTTC	CASSSWRGAGTYNEQFF
TRBV18	-	TRBJ2-6	TRBD1	TGTGCCAGCTCACAATCGGGGACAGGGAGCTCTGGGGCCAACGTCCTGACTTTC	CASSQSGTGSSGANVLTF
TRBV29-1	-	TRBJ2-7	-	TGCAGCTTTCGATCACAGGGCTATGAGCAGTACTTC	CSFRSQGYEQYF
TRBV7-2	many	TRBJ1-5	TRBD1	TGTGCCAGCAGTCTGACAGGGTCAGAGCCCCAGCATTTT	CASSLTGSEPQHF
TRBV7-9	few	TRBJ1-1	-	TGTGCCAGCAGCTTAAGACAGTTTAACACTGAAGCTTTCTTT	CASSLRQFNTEAFF
TRBV6-1	-	TRBJ2-4	-	TGTGCCAGCAGCCGACCCGGGGAAAACATTCAGTACTTC	CASSRPGENIQYF
TRBV7-2	few	TRBJ2-1	-	TGTGCCAGCAGCTTAGTCCTAGGCTTCAGCAATGAGCAGTTCTTC	CASSLVLGFSNEQFF
TRBV10-2	-	TRBJ2-7	-	TGCGCCAGCAGTGATTACGGGACAAGGGTGTACGAGCAGTACTTC	CASSDYGTRVYEQYF
TRBV6-1	many	TRBJ2-1	TRBD2	TGTGCCAGCGGGCGGACTAGCGGGAGGGCCGGGGATGAGCAGTTCTTC	CASGRTSGRAGDEQFF
TRBV5-4	-	TRBJ1-2	TRBD1	TGTGCCAGCAGCCCTGGGGGGACAGGGGGCGTCAATGGCTACACCTTC	CASSPGGTGGVNGYTF
TRBV7-8	few	TRBJ2-7	-	TGTGCCAGCGCTAGAAAACCCAGCTCCTACGAGCAGTACTTC	CASARKPSSYEQYF
TRBV7-9	-	TRBJ2-1	-	TGTGCCAGCAGCTTAAGGGGTTCCGAAAGCAATGAGCAGTTCTTC	CASSLRGSESNEQFF
TRBV3-1	-	TRBJ1-3	-	TGTGCCAGCAGCCAAGCTAGCCGTTCTGGAAACACCATATATTTT	CASSQASRSGNTIYF
TRBV19	-	TRBJ2-3	-	TGTGCCAGTAGGTCCCAAGATACGCAGTATTTT	CASRSQDTQYF
TRBV6-6	-	TRBJ2-3	-	TGTGCCAGCAGTTACTCCCAGCGGATAAGCACAGATACGCAGTATTTT	CASSYSQRISTDTQYF
TRBV18	-	TRBJ1-3	-	TGTGCCAGCTCACGGGGAGATATGTACACCATATATTTT	CASSRGDMYTIYF
TRBV7-8	few	TRBJ2-3	-	TGTGCCGCGGGCAGGGCGGCAGATACGCAGTATTTT	CAAGRAADTQYF
TRBV20-1	-	TRBJ2-3	TRBD2	TGCAGTGCTAAACAAGCGGGGAGCACAGATACGCAGTATTTT	CSAKQAGSTDTQYF
TRBV3-1	-	TRBJ2-1	-	TGTGCCAGCAGCCGTCAAGGGGGGGGCTGGGTCAATGAGCAGTTCTTC	CASSRQGGGWVNEQFF
TRBV20-1	-	TRBJ2-3	TRBD2	TGCAGTGCGCGGGGACTAGCGGGGGGGATGAGCACAGATACGCAGTATTTT	CSARGLAGGMSTDTQYF
TRBV4-3	-	TRBJ1-2	-	TGCGCCAGCAGCCCCGGAGGTTCAGCCCACTATGGCTACACCTTC	CASSPGGSAHYGYTF
TRBV15	once	TRBJ1-6	TRBD1	TGTGCCACCAAGGGGGCCGAATATAATTCACCCCTCCACTTT	CATKGAEYNSPLHF
TRBV6-1	-	TRBJ2-7	TRBD2	TGTGCCAGCAGTGGACTAGCGGGACCGCCCTACGAGCAGTACTTC	CASSGLAGPPYEQYF
TRBV5-6	few	TRBJ2-1	-	TGTGCCAGCTTTGGGGTTAACAACAATGAGCAGTTCTTC	CASFGVNNNEQFF
TRBV12-3/TRBV12-4	-	TRBJ1-5	TRBD1	TGTGCCAGCAGTTCGACAGGGTCGGGAAATCAGCCCCAGCATTTT	CASSSTGSGNQPQHF